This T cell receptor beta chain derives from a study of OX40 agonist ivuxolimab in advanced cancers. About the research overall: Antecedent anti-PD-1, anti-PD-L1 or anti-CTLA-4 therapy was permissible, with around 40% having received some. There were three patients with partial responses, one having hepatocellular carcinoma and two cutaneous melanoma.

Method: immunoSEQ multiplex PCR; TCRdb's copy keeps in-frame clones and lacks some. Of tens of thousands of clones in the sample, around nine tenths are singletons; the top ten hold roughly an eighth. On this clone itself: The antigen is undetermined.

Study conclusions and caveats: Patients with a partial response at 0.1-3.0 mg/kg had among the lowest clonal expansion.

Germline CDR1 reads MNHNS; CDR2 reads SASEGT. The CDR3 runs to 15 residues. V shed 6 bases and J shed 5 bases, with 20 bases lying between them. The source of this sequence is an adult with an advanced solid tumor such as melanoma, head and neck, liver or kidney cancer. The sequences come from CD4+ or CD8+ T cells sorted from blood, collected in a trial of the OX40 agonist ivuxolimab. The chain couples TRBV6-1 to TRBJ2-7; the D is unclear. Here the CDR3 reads CASSPSPGTVDEQYF. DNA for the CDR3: TGTGCCAGCAGCCCCAGTCCGGGTACGGTAGACGAGCAGTACTTC.